This TCR beta chain came from a study of identical twins. Study-wide results and limits: Model-predicted out-of-frame TCR alpha sharing fell below observed values in monozygotic twins.

A universal primer site was created by template switching, with the cDNA bearing unique molecular identifiers. One entry per CDR3 protein results from TCRdb running MiXCR on the 5' RACE reads. The sample consists of about 200,000 distinct CDR3 sequences, more than 15% of them appearing once. This clonotype has just a few counts. The antigen is undetermined. The V end lost 0 bases, the J end lost 4 bases, and 8 bases lay between the germline ends. The CDR3 extends over 13 amino acids. Germline V lookup: CDR1 SGDLS, CDR2 YYNGEE. This same sample was also part of a study on T cells expressing NK-cell markers. That work adds: Most of the eight sequenced donors tested HCMV-seropositive; one tested seronegative. Sorting was limited to alpha-beta TCR-expressing T cells with an anti-gamma-delta TCR antibody in several experiments.

V and J are TRBV9 and TRBJ2-7; D is unresolved. The sequencing input was CD8+ T cells sorted from blood. The clonotype originates from a woman in her late teens or twenties in good health. The CDR3 sequence: CASSVADPYEQYF. The CDR3 DNA reads TGTGCCAGCAGCGTAGCAGATCCTTACGAGCAGTACTTC.